This T cell receptor (beta chain) originates from a study of blood T cell repertoires in COVID-19 (TCRdb year 2020). Background for the entire study: Samples covering the acute and convalescent phases of COVID-19 were provided by collaborators in the United States, Italy and Spain. The samples were drawn from the first 160 participants of the ongoing ImmuneRACE study and from roughly 1,300 subjects provided by 6 global collaborators. The sample metadata nearly always contained a de-identified subject ID, COVID-19 status, age in years and sex. HLA class I and class II types, where available, came from metadata supplied by the sample provider rather than from assay-based typing. A freely available public database, intended as a resource for researchers studying the immune response to SARS-CoV-2, is where the repertoires were released. The dataset comprised deeply sampled blood TCRbeta repertoires from subjects exposed to, actively infected with, or recovered from COVID-19. The prospective study material was composed of cDNA or gDNA derived from T cells, B-cell-depleted T cells, or PBMCs. Overall study outcomes, separate from this receptor: Clinical and demographic metadata were provided uncurated, with the amount varying by source and participant.

Trimming takes 4 bases off V and 9 bases off J; junction bases not matched to a gene: 10. Taken from the germline V gene, the CDR1 and CDR2 loops are SGHNT and YENEEA. The CDR3 starts with the cysteine, ends with the phenylalanine, and has 15 residues. The entry retains the CDR3 DNA only, 45 bases that are in frame from base 1. One collaborating source in Seattle enrolled patients while the patients were actively infected and followed the patients over time throughout the course of disease. Collaborating institutions collected whole blood in K2EDTA tubes following their own protocols. For TCRbeta analysis, collaborator samples were shipped as frozen whole blood, as isolated PBMCs, or as DNA extracted from either sample type. For this clone: What this receptor recognizes is not known. Base qualities are not provided; no much larger clone lies one nucleotide away.

TCRbeta CDR3 regions were amplified from genomic DNA using the immunoSEQ Assay, a bias-controlled multiplex PCR. On the authors' methods: The number of nucleated cells in each sample was estimated by amplification of reference gene primers within the assay. To quantify the absolute abundance of each unique TCRbeta CDR3 rearrangement, sequence reads were collapsed and filtered. For each sample, productive Simpson clonality was calculated by taking the square root of Simpson's diversity index across productive rearrangements. TCRdb re-hosts the immuneACCESS table, in-frame sequences only. Its copies lack some clones; in the studies checked, an unresolved V gene accounts for under half of them, and the cause for the rest is not known. The V and J calls and clone size come from that table; D and trimming were worked out from the DNA. The sample yields hundreds of thousands of clones; about 89% were counted once. The top ten constitute roughly 6% of the sample.

This TCR was recovered from a woman aged 45-65 years with COVID-19, enrolled during active disease. The rearranged segments are TRBV11-3 and TRBJ2-1; TRBD1 agrees with 9 junctional bases. The sample taken for sequencing was peripheral blood. The nucleotide sequence reads as follows: TGTGCCAGCAGCTCCCGGGACAGGGAATTGGGTGAGCAGTTCTTC. Translated, this is CASSSRDRELGEQFF. Here the CDR3 is joined to the reference TRBV11-3 and TRBJ2-1 genes, and the full variable domain is: EAGVVQSPRYKIIEKKQPVAFWCNPISGHNTLYWYLQNLGQGPELLIRYENEEAVDDSQLPKDRFSAERLKGVDSTLKIQPAELGDSAVYLCASSSRDRELGEQFFGPGTRLTVL.